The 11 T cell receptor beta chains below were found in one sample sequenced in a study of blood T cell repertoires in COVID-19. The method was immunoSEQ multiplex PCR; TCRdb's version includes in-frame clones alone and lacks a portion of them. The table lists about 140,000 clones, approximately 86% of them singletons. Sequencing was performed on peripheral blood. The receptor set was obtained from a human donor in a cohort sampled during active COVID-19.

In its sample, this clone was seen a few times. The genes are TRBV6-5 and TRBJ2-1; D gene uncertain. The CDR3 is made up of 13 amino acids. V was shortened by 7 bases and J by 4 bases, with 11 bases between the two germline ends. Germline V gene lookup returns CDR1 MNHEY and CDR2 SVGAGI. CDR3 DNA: TGTGCCAGCAAAGGAGAATGGTACAATGAGCAGTTCTTC. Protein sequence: CASKGEWYNEQFF.

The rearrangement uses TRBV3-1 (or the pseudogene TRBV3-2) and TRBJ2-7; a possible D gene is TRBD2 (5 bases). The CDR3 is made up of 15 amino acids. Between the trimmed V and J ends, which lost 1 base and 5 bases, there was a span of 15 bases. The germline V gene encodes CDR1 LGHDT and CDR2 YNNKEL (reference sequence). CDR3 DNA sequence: TGTGCCAGCAGCCAAGGGACTGCGGCAGTGAACGAGCAGTACTTC. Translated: CASSQGTAAVNEQYF.

CDR3 region: CATRRGTEFAGELFF. For the CDR3, the DNA is TGTGCCACTAGACGTGGGACAGAGTTCGCCGGGGAGCTGTTTTTT. V is TRBV19 and J is TRBJ2-2, with 7 nucleotides matching TRBD1. Germline CDR1 and CDR2: LNHDA and SQIVND (reference sequence). The V and J ends lost 10 bases and 6 bases, in that order; junction bases with no gene match: 14. This CDR3 comprises 15 residues.

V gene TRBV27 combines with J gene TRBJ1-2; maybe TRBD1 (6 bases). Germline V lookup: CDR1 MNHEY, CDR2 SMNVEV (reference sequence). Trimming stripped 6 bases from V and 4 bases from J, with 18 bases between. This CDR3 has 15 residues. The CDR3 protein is CASSSPFKGVYGYTF. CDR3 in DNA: TGTGCCAGCAGCTCACCGTTTAAGGGGGTCTATGGCTACACCTTC.

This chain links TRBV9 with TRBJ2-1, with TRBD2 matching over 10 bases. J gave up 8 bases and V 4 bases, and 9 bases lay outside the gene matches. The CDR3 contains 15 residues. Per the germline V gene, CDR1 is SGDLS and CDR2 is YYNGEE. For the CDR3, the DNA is TGTGCCAGCAGCTCTAGGACTAGCGGCGGGGATGAGCAGTTCTTC. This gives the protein CASSSRTSGGDEQFF.

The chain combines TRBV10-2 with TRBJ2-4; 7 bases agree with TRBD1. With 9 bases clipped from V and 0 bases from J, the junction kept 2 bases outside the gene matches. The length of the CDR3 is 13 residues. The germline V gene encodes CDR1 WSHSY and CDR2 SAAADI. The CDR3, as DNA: TGCGCCAGGGGGACAGCAGCCAAAAACATTCAGTACTTC. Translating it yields CARGTAAKNIQYF.

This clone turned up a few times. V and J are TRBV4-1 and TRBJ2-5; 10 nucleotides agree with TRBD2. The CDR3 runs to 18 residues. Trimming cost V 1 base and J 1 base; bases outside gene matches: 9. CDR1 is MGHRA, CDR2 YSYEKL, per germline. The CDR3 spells CASSQVMLAGAFQETQYF. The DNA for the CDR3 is TGCGCCAGCAGCCAAGTAATGCTAGCGGGGGCCTTCCAAGAGACCCAGTACTTC.

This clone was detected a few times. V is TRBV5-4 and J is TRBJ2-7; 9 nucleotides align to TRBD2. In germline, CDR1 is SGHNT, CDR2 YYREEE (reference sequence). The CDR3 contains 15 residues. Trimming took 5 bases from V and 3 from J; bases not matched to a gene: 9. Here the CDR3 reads CASSQSSGGIYEQYF. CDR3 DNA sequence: TGTGCCAGCAGTCAAAGTAGCGGGGGCATCTACGAGCAGTACTTC.

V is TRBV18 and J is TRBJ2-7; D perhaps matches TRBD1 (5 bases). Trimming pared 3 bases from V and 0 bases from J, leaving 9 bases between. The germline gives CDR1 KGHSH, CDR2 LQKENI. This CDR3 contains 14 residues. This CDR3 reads CASSPDRYSYEQYF. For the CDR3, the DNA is TGTGCCAGCTCACCTGACAGATACTCCTACGAGCAGTACTTC.

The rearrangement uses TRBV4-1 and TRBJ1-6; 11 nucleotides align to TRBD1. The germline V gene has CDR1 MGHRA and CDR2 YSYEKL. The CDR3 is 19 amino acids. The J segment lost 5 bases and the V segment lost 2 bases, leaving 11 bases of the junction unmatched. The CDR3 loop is CASSQQPRTGGTDNSPLHF. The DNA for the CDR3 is TGCGCCAGCAGCCAACAACCCCGGACAGGGGGCACTGATAATTCACCCCTCCACTTT.

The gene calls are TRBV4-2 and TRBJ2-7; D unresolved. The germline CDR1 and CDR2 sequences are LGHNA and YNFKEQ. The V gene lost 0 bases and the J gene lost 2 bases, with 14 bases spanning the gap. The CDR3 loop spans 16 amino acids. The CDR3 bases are TGTGCCAGCAGCCAAGATGTACAGCCACCCCCCTACGAGCAGTACTTC. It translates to CASSQDVQPPPYEQYF.